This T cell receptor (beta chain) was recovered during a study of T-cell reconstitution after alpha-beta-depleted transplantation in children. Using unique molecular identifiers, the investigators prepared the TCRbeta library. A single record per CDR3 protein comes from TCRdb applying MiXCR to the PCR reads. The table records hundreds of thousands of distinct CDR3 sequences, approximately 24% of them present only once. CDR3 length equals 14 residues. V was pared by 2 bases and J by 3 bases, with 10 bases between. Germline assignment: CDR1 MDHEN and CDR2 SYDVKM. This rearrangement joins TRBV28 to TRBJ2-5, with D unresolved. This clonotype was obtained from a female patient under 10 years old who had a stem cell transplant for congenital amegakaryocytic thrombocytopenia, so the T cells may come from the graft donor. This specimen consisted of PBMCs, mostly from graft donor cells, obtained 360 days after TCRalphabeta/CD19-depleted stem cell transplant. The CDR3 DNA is TGTGCCAGCAGTTTACCGGCAACCGAAGAGACCCAGTACTTC. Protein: CASSLPATEETQYF.